This T cell receptor (beta chain) is drawn from a study of human T cells and chemical hapten exposure. About the study: The study enrolled mostly female patients with alopecia areata, totalis or universalis.

The time point: pre-sensitization, week 0. Specified treatment: therapeutic diphenylcyclopropenone sensitization with weekly scalp DPC. Donors were 18 to 70-year-old alopecia patients suitable for DPC. The study extracted total RNA from unfractionated whole blood. This clonotype has at least ten counts. From the RACE reads, TCRdb called clonotypes with MiXCR, one entry per CDR3 protein. The data show approximately 57,000 distinct CDR3 sequences, roughly 10% seen once. The length of the CDR3 is 18 residues. Looked up from germline, CDR1 is MDHEN and CDR2 is SYDVKM. The germline V and J ends were trimmed by 3 bases and 2 bases, with 22 bases remaining between them.

The rearrangement uses TRBV28 and TRBJ1-2; maybe TRBD1 (6 bases). The source was whole blood, collected in connection with sensitization to the hapten diphenylcyclopropenone (DPC). The receptor was isolated from a man aged 40-49 years with alopecia areata. Some clones in this sample may be carry-over from other donors' samples. The CDR3 sequence is CASSLSPLGWTVNYGYTF. Here the CDR3 DNA reads TGTGCCAGCAGTTTGTCCCCCCTTGGCTGGACAGTCAACTATGGCTACACCTTC.